This T cell receptor (beta chain) was retrieved from a study of OX40 agonist ivuxolimab in advanced cancers. Overall study: Treatment of patients was with ivuxolimab, an agonistic anti-OX40 (CD134) antibody.

Points from the study as a whole: Among some nonresponders, normalized T-cell clonal expansion was also low.

In the case of this clone: Its antigen is still unknown.

Profiled with immunoSEQ multiplex PCR; TCRdb holds only in-frame clones, not every one. Altogether approximately 60,000 clones are present, roughly 80% being singletons, with the ten largest covering just under 5%. Individuals having autoimmune disease history or systemic immunosuppression were not enrolled. This specimen was CD4+ or CD8+ T cells sorted from blood, taken in a trial of the OX40 agonist ivuxolimab. The TCR sequence derives from an adult with an advanced solid tumor such as melanoma, head and neck, liver or kidney cancer.

CDR3 sequence: CASTETGLYSNQPQHF. The CDR3 region has the DNA TGTGCCAGCACCGAGACAGGACTTTATAGCAATCAGCCCCAGCATTTT. The chain couples TRBV6-6 to TRBJ1-5, with a tentative D call TRBD1 (6 bases). With 7 bases removed from V and 0 bases from J, the gap between germline ends came to 16 bases. Germline lookup yields CDR1 MNHNY and CDR2 SVGAGI (reference sequence). The CDR3 loop spans 16 amino acids.